This is a list of T cell receptor beta chains from one sample in a study of T-cell reconstitution after alpha-beta-depleted transplantation in children. MiXCR, run by TCRdb on the PCR reads, gives a single entry per CDR3 protein. Counted here are 55,000 to 90,000 distinct CDR3 sequences, 4.9% occurring once; the ten biggest clones make up under 20%. The source material was PBMCs, mostly from graft donor cells, sampled 180 days after TCRalphabeta/CD19-depleted stem cell transplant. The receptor set was obtained from a boy younger than two who had a stem cell transplant for acute myeloid leukemia, so the T cells may come from the graft donor. The CDR3 runs from the conserved cysteine through the conserved F or W. The D gene is left open where the match is weak. A clone size is listed for some rows: how often the clone was seen (once, few, many), or a class if it is expanded.

TRBD1,many,TRBJ1-5,TRBV20-1,CSACTGVEPQHF,TGCAGTGCTTGTACAGGGGTGGAGCCCCAGCATTTT
TRBD1,many,TRBJ1-4,TRBV20-1,CSALETGGKLFF,TGCAGTGCTCTAGAGACAGGGGGAAAACTGTTTTTT
TRBD2,many,TRBJ2-5,TRBV29-1,CSVDETSGGDETQYF,TGCAGCGTTGATGAGACTAGCGGGGGGGATGAGACCCAGTACTTC
TRBD1,.,TRBJ1-6,TRBV12-3/TRBV12-4,CTSSKSLGTESLLDSPLHF,TGTACCAGCAGCAAATCCCTTGGGACAGAGAGCCTCCTAGATTCACCCCTCCACTTT
.,many,TRBJ2-7,TRBV29-1,CSVEATGGGAKSF,TGCAGCGTTGAAGCAACAGGAGGAGGGGCTAAATCCTTC
.,many,TRBJ2-2,TRBV12-3/TRBV12-4,CASSLQGGGTGELFF,TGTGCCAGCAGCCTTCAGGGGGGAGGAACCGGGGAGCTGTTTTTT
TRBD1,many,TRBJ2-1,TRBV20-1,CSAPQGALIYNEQFF,TGCAGTGCTCCCCAGGGGGCTCTGATATACAATGAGCAGTTCTTC
.,many,TRBJ1-1,TRBV29-1,CSAVRQFTEAFF,TGCAGCGCCGTCCGACAGTTCACTGAAGCTTTCTTT
.,many,TRBJ2-5,TRBV9,CASSADPGRGQETQYF,TGTGCCAGCAGCGCCGACCCCGGACGGGGTCAAGAGACCCAGTACTTC
.,many,TRBJ2-1,TRBV6-5,CASSYSTTKVIGEQFF,TGTGCCAGCAGTTACTCGACAACAAAGGTAATCGGTGAGCAGTTCTTC
TRBD1,many,TRBJ2-1,TRBV20-1,CSARQGARYNEQFF,TGCAGTGCTAGACAGGGGGCGCGATACAATGAGCAGTTCTTC
TRBD1,many,TRBJ1-2,TRBV10-3,CAISAPFRDRKNYGYTF,TGTGCCATCAGTGCTCCTTTCCGGGACAGAAAAAACTATGGCTACACCTTC
.,many,TRBJ2-1,TRBV11-3,CASSLFGSPYNEQFF,TGTGCCAGCAGCTTGTTCGGCAGCCCTTACAATGAGCAGTTCTTC
.,many,TRBJ2-5,TRBV20-1,CSAAPSQETQYF,TGCAGTGCAGCCCCTAGTCAAGAGACCCAGTACTTC
.,many,TRBJ2-5,TRBV7-9,CASSFTYSGETQYF,TGTGCCAGCAGCTTTACCTACTCAGGGGAGACCCAGTACTTC
TRBD2,many,TRBJ2-5,TRBV27,CASSIAGGLQETQYF,TGTGCCAGCAGTATAGCGGGGGGACTCCAAGAGACCCAGTACTTC
.,many,TRBJ1-3,TRBV7-2,CASSLSLTGGNTIYF,TGTGCCAGCAGCTTATCCCTCACAGGGGGAAACACCATATATTTT
.,many,TRBJ1-1,TRBV7-3,CASSFQWNTEAFF,TGTGCCAGCAGCTTTCAGTGGAACACTGAAGCTTTCTTT
.,many,TRBJ1-4,TRBV20-1,CSASGPVREKLFF,TGCAGTGCCTCCGGACCGGTTCGCGAAAAACTGTTTTTT
.,many,TRBJ1-5,TRBV15,CATSRVPFSSNQPQHF,TGTGCCACCAGCAGAGTCCCGTTCAGTAGCAATCAGCCCCAGCATTTT
.,many,TRBJ1-1,TRBV6-5,CASSFLLNTEAFF,TGTGCCAGCAGTTTTCTCTTGAACACTGAAGCTTTCTTT
.,many,TRBJ2-2,TRBV7-2,CASSLNSYTGELFF,TGTGCCAGCAGCTTAAACAGTTACACCGGGGAGCTGTTTTTT
TRBD1,many,TRBJ2-3,TRBV12-3/TRBV12-4,CASRSGGGTDTQYF,TGTGCCAGCAGATCAGGGGGCGGCACAGATACGCAGTATTTT
.,many,TRBJ2-4,TRBV11-3,CASSLTALGFWGAKNIQYF,TGTGCCAGCAGCCTAACCGCTCTAGGGTTTTGGGGAGCCAAAAACATTCAGTACTTC